These 23 T cell receptor beta chains were sequenced from one sample in a study of shared clonotypes between healthy human individuals. Some clones are missing from TCRdb's copy, which holds only in-frame ones; the method was immunoSEQ multiplex PCR. The sample has some 500,000 clones; less than 96% are singletons. The sequenced sample consisted of naive CD4+ T cells sorted from blood. Stated subset: CD45RA+ positively selected. These TCRs come from a woman between 25 and 40 years old in good health.

The chain employs TRBV5-4 and TRBJ2-7, with TRBD2 identical over 10 bases. CDR1 is SGHNT, CDR2 YYREEE, per germline (reference sequence). Losses at the gene ends were 3 bases for V and 1 base for J; bases not matched to a gene: 7. This CDR3 comprises 16 residues. The CDR3 DNA is TGTGCCAGCAGCTCGGAACTAGCGGGACTATCCTACGAGCAGTACTTC. This sequence encodes CASSSELAGLSYEQYF.

This sequence joins TRBV11-2 and TRBJ2-7, with D tentatively TRBD2 (6 bases). CDR3 size: 15 residues. Per germline, CDR1 SGHAT and CDR2 FQNNGV. V was shortened by 6 bases and J by 2 bases, with 17 bases between the two germline ends. The CDR3 region has the DNA TGTGCCAGCAGTCTTGCCCAGGGACTTCCCTACGAGCAGTACTTC. Protein: CASSLAQGLPYEQYF.

The V and J genes are TRBV5-4 and TRBJ2-2; D remains ambiguous. V was pared by 0 bases and J by 0 bases, with 9 bases between. Germline CDR1 and CDR2: SGHNT and YYREEE (reference sequence). The CDR3 is 16 residues long. The CDR3: CASSLADWTNTGELFF. The CDR3 coding sequence is TGTGCCAGCAGCTTGGCAGATTGGACGAACACCGGGGAGCTGTTTTTT.

The gene calls are TRBV27 and TRBJ2-6; perhaps TRBD2 as D (6 bases). The length of the CDR3 is 16 residues. Trimming stripped 6 bases from V and 2 bases from J, with 14 bases between. Per germline, CDR1 MNHEY and CDR2 SMNVEV (reference sequence). The CDR3 DNA sequence: TGTGCCAGCAGCCACCATCGCGGGGCTGGGGCCAACGTCCTGACTTTC. It encodes CASSHHRGAGANVLTF.

The rearrangement uses TRBV4-1 and TRBJ2-2; D might be TRBD1 or TRBD2, each matching 6 bases. V shed 1 base and J shed 4 bases, with 13 bases lying between them. CDR3 length: 16 amino acids. The germline V gene has CDR1 MGHRA and CDR2 YSYEKL. CDR3 region: CASSQGSRGGTGELFF. DNA for the CDR3: TGCGCCAGCAGCCAAGGTTCCAGGGGAGGCACCGGGGAGCTGTTTTTT.

The chain joins TRBV28 to TRBJ1-1; TRBD1 agrees at 8 bases. CDR3 length: 13 amino acids. V was pared by 5 bases and J by 6 bases, with 5 bases of the junction left unmatched. CDR1 and CDR2 from the germline V gene are MDHEN and SYDVKM. CDR3 DNA: TGTGCCAGCAGTATAGGACAGGGTCCTGAAGCTTTCTTT. This translates into CASSIGQGPEAFF.

Concerning this clone itself: One end of the junction varies from germline; a read error may be responsible. The chain combines TRBV18 with TRBJ2-3, with D possibly called TRBD1 or TRBD2 (5 bases each). The CDR3 is 14 residues long. Germline V CDR1 and CDR2: KGHSH, LQKENI. This CDR3 is CASSPGPTTDMQYF. Here the CDR3 DNA reads TGTGCCAGCTCACCGGGACCGACCACAGATATGCAGTATTTT.

The chain recombines TRBV18 with TRBJ2-7; 9 bases match TRBD1. There are 13 residues in the CDR3. Germline CDR1 reads KGHSH; CDR2 reads LQKENI. V lost 8 bases and J lost 5; bases outside the gene matches: 7. CDR3 loop: CASTQGAFDEQYF. As DNA, the CDR3 is TGTGCCAGCACACAGGGGGCCTTTGACGAGCAGTACTTC.

This chain uses TRBV6-5 with TRBJ2-5, with TRBD2 matching 15 bases. The V segment lost 5 bases and the J segment 5 bases; nucleotides outside the gene matches: 0. Germline assignment: CDR1 MNHEY and CDR2 SVGAGI. The CDR3 sequence is 14 residues long. CDR3 amino acids: CASSGLAGGETQYF. The DNA of the CDR3 is TGTGCCAGCAGTGGACTAGCGGGAGGGGAGACCCAGTACTTC.

V is TRBV5-1 and J is TRBJ2-2; D could derive from TRBD1 or TRBD2 (5 bases each). CDR1 is SGHRS, CDR2 YFSETQ, per germline. The CDR3 length is 15 residues. Trimming shortened V by 5 bases and J by 1 base, and 12 bases separated the two germline ends. The chain's CDR3 is CASSQGTLNTGELFF. CDR3 nucleotide sequence: TGCGCCAGCAGTCAAGGGACCCTGAACACCGGGGAGCTGTTTTTT.

A single count supports this clone. V is TRBV5-1 and J is TRBJ2-7, with D possibly TRBD2 on 6 matching bases. V dropped 0 bases and J dropped 6 bases, with 13 bases sitting between them. The CDR3 has 14 amino acids. The germline CDR1 and CDR2 sequences are SGHRS and YFSETQ. CDR3 amino acids: CASSLVAGGAEQYF. In DNA form, the CDR3 reads TGCGCCAGCAGCTTGGTGGCGGGCGGGGCCGAGCAGTACTTC. Supplemented by reference TRBV5-1 and TRBJ2-7, the full variable domain reads KAGVTQTPRYLIKTRGQQVTLSCSPISGHRSVSWYQQTPGQGLQFLFEYFSETQRNKGNFPGRFSGRQFSNSRSEMNVSTLELGDSALYLCASSLVAGGAEQYFGPGTRLTVT.

The V gene is TRBV6-5, the J gene TRBJ2-7; 10 positions match TRBD2. Germline V gene sequence: CDR1 MNHEY, CDR2 SVGAGI. This CDR3 region has 15 residues. With 4 bases clipped from V and 4 bases from J, the junction kept 7 bases outside the gene matches. The CDR3 spells CASSSPSGSFYEQYF. The CDR3 DNA reads TGTGCCAGCAGTTCTCCTAGCGGGAGTTTTTACGAGCAGTACTTC.

The chain joins TRBV28 to TRBJ1-1, with D perhaps TRBD1 (5 bases). The CDR3 spans 14 residues. Germline V gene lookup returns CDR1 MDHEN and CDR2 SYDVKM. V lost 5 bases to trimming and J lost 4 bases, with 14 bases between them. CDR3: CASSTPGLSTEAFF. CDR3 in DNA: TGTGCCAGCAGTACGCCGGGGCTGAGCACTGAAGCTTTCTTT.

The rearrangement uses TRBV5-1 and TRBJ1-1; the match to TRBD1 covers 7 bases. Looked up from germline, CDR1 is SGHRS and CDR2 is YFSETQ. Trimming cost V 0 bases and J 7 bases; bases outside gene matches: 3. The CDR3 is made up of 13 amino acids. The CDR3 loop is CASSLEGASEAFF. Here the CDR3 DNA reads TGCGCCAGCAGCTTGGAGGGGGCTAGTGAAGCTTTCTTT.

Worth noting for this clone: This specimen includes other DNA sequences encoding the same CDR3. The chain combines TRBV5-1 with TRBJ2-2; tentatively, D is TRBD2 (6 bases). V was shortened by 0 bases and J by 4 bases, with 10 bases between the two germline ends. CDR3 length equals 15 residues. The germline CDR1 and CDR2 sequences are SGHRS and YFSETQ. The CDR3 here is CASSLGGRSTGELFF. In DNA form, the CDR3 reads TGCGCCAGCAGCTTGGGAGGGAGGAGCACCGGGGAGCTGTTTTTT.

The rearrangement uses TRBV18 and TRBJ2-5; D might be TRBD1 or TRBD2, each matching 5 bases. From germline, CDR1 is KGHSH and CDR2 LQKENI. The length of the CDR3 is 13 residues. Trimming removed 3 bases at V and 11 bases at J, with 16 bases between. The CDR3 DNA reads as TGTGCCAGCTCACCCGGCCAACTCAGGGAGCAGTACTTC. It yields the protein CASSPGQLREQYF.

The J gene is TRBJ2-5, the V gene TRBV5-1; the D gene is possibly TRBD1 (6 bases). This CDR3 contains 17 residues. From germline, CDR1 is SGHRS and CDR2 YFSETQ. Trimming cost V 0 bases and J 5 bases, with 20 bases left between them. The CDR3, as DNA: TGCGCCAGCAGCTTGGGTTCAGGGGCCCCCGTATGGGAGACCCAGTACTTC. As protein: CASSLGSGAPVWETQYF.

About this clone: Other DNA variants within this sample encode the same CDR3. V and J are TRBV18 and TRBJ1-4; D is unclear. The CDR3 is 13 residues long. Germline assignment: CDR1 KGHSH and CDR2 LQKENI. Trimming removed 3 bases at V and 5 bases at J, with 7 bases between. The CDR3 DNA reads TGTGCCAGCTCACCCGGCAGCAATGAAAAACTGTTTTTT. Its translation is CASSPGSNEKLFF. Full variable domain (outside the CDR3, taken from reference TRBV18 and TRBJ1-4): NAGVMQNPRHLVRRRGQEARLRCSPMKGHSHVYWYRQLPEEGLKFMVYLQKENIIDESGMPKERFSAEFPKEGPSILRIQQVVRGDSAAYFCASSPGSNEKLFFGSGTQLSVL.

This sequence joins TRBV11-3 and TRBJ2-7, with 8 nucleotides matching TRBD2. The CDR3 runs 16 residues. Per germline, CDR1 SGHNT and CDR2 YENEEA. The J segment lost 6 bases and the V segment lost 6 bases, leaving 16 bases of the junction unmatched. For the CDR3, the DNA is TGTGCCAGCAGACGAGGGAACAGGGTAGCGGGATCCGAGCAGTACTTC. It translates to CASRRGNRVAGSEQYF. Supplemented by reference TRBV11-3 and TRBJ2-7, the full variable domain reads EAGVVQSPRYKIIEKKQPVAFWCNPISGHNTLYWYLQNLGQGPELLIRYENEEAVDDSQLPKDRFSAERLKGVDSTLKIQPAELGDSAVYLCASRRGNRVAGSEQYFGPGTRLTVT.

The chain couples TRBV6-5 to TRBJ2-1, with unresolved D. This CDR3 spans 13 amino acids. Germline V gives CDR1 MNHEY, CDR2 SVGAGI. The V end was cut by 5 bases, the J end by 3 bases, with 8 bases between. Written as DNA, the CDR3 is TGTGCCAGCAGTAAGGTAAACTACAATGAGCAGTTCTTC. Encoded protein: CASSKVNYNEQFF.

The rearrangement uses TRBV27 and TRBJ2-7; D is undetermined. V was trimmed by 6 bases and J by 3 bases, leaving 21 bases between them. The CDR3 totals 16 residues. The V gene's germline CDR1 is MNHEY and CDR2 SMNVEV (reference sequence). The CDR3 DNA reads as TGTGCCAGCAGACCGCTCCGATTCACTGTGGGCTACGAGCAGTACTTC. This codes for CASRPLRFTVGYEQYF.

V usage is TRBV19 and J usage is TRBJ2-3; 10 nucleotides align to TRBD2. CDR1 is LNHDA, CDR2 SQIVND, per germline (reference sequence). V shed 7 bases and J 1 base; nucleotides not matched to a gene: 5. The CDR3 has 15 residues. This CDR3 is CASTSGRGRTDTQYF. The CDR3, as DNA: TGTGCCAGTACCAGCGGGAGGGGACGCACAGATACGCAGTATTTT. Looking up the rest from reference TRBV19 and TRBJ2-3 gives the full variable domain: DGGITQSPKYLFRKEGQNVTLSCEQNLNHDAMYWYRQDPGQGLRLIYYSQIVNDFQKGDIAEGYSVSREKKESFPLTVTSAQKNPTAFYLCASTSGRGRTDTQYFGPGTRLTVL.

The rearrangement uses TRBV11-2 and TRBJ2-5; 11 nucleotides align to TRBD2. Per germline, CDR1 SGHAT and CDR2 FQNNGV. The CDR3 runs to 14 residues. V lost 5 bases to trimming and J lost 3 bases; unmatched junction nucleotides: 2. The CDR3 loop reads CASSVTSGEETQYF. CDR3 bases: TGTGCCAGCAGCGTGACTAGCGGGGAAGAGACCCAGTACTTC.